Shown below are 18 T cell receptor beta chains from a single sample sequenced in a study of graft-versus-host responses after intestinal transplantation (dated by TCRdb to the early 2020s). Explained via the paper, the time point label denotes: cells obtained before transplantation from donor or recipient. Receptors were amplified or captured by the immunoSEQ multiplex PCR assay. Here the immuneACCESS table is served through TCRdb, limited to in-frame sequences with V and J called. Missing clones are a known gap in these copies; in checked studies unresolved V genes cover under half, and the rest lacks a known reason. For this sample there are a few thousand clones; roughly 30% appear just once. The top ten constitute under 8% of the sample. The sequenced sample was alloreactive CD4+ T cells from a mixed lymphocyte reaction culture, obtained before transplantation. The cell subset or site label corresponds to: CFSE-low proliferating T cells sorted from roughly 6-day pre-transplant mixed lymphocyte reaction (GvH or HvG direction). These receptors were taken from a human patient who was an organ donor for intestinal transplantation.

The genes are TRBV21-1 and TRBJ1-5. TRBV21-1 has pseudogene status. The CDR3 runs to 11 residues. CDR3 in DNA: TGTGCCAGCAGCAAAAATCAGCCCCAGCATTTT. Amino acid sequence: CASSKNQPQHF.

CDR3 nucleotide sequence: TGTGCCAGCAGCTTGGCGGGACAGGAAAATTCACCCCTCCACTTT. It is translated as CASSLAGQENSPLHF. The chain joins TRBV5-5 to TRBJ1-6, with TRBD1 matching 8 bases. CDR3 length equals 15 residues. The V gene's germline CDR1 is SGHKS and CDR2 YYEKEE (reference sequence). V lost 0 bases to trimming and J lost 7 bases; unmatched junction nucleotides: 3.

This clone was found a few times. The chain is built from TRBV5-6 and TRBJ1-6, with D perhaps TRBD1 (6 bases). CDR1 and CDR2 from the germline V gene are SGHDT and YYEEEE. Trimming took 6 bases from V and 9 from J, leaving 22 bases between them. CDR3 size: 16 residues. The CDR3 here is CASTRGGGASLSPLHF. The CDR3 nucleotides read TGTGCCAGCACCAGAGGGGGGGGCGCTTCGCTTTCACCCCTCCACTTT.

This clone has a handful of counts. This sequence joins TRBV6-1 and TRBJ1-4, with D maybe TRBD1 (6 bases). Trimming stripped 6 bases from V and 6 bases from J, with 14 bases between. The V gene's germline CDR1 is MNHNS and CDR2 SASEGT. This CDR3 has 14 residues. CDR3 protein: CASSQQGGDEKLFF. In DNA form, the CDR3 reads TGTGCCAGCAGCCAACAGGGCGGGGATGAAAAACTGTTTTTT.

This clone is large within its sample. This rearrangement joins TRBV18 to TRBJ1-3, with D maybe TRBD1 (5 bases). V shed 5 bases and J shed 0 bases, with 14 bases lying between them. The CDR3 is 16 residues long. Germline V gene lookup returns CDR1 KGHSH and CDR2 LQKENI. The CDR3 sequence: CASSLQVSSSGNTIYF. CDR3 DNA: TGTGCCAGCTCATTACAGGTTTCTAGCTCTGGAAACACCATATATTTT. The whole variable domain, filled in from reference TRBV18 and TRBJ1-3, reads NAGVMQNPRHLVRRRGQEARLRCSPMKGHSHVYWYRQLPEEGLKFMVYLQKENIIDESGMPKERFSAEFPKEGPSILRIQQVVRGDSAAYFCASSLQVSSSGNTIYFGEGSWLTVV.

The chain links TRBV25-1 to TRBJ1-2; D possibly corresponds to TRBD1 (5 bases). V was pared by 3 bases and J by 2 bases, with 10 bases between. Germline values: CDR1 MGHDK, CDR2 SYGVNS. The CDR3 is made up of 14 amino acids. The CDR3 bases are TGTGCCAGCAGTGAGTACAGGATGAACTATGGCTACACCTTC. Amino acids: CASSEYRMNYGYTF.

In its sample, this clone is medium-sized (0.01 to 0.1%). The chain recombines TRBV4-1 with TRBJ1-1; 9 bases are a match to TRBD1. V was clipped by 3 bases and J by 3 bases; unmatched bases: 8. The CDR3 consists of 16 residues. CDR1 and CDR2 from the germline V gene are MGHRA and YSYEKL. CDR3 nucleotide sequence: TGCGCCAGCAGCCACCCTAGGGGACAGGGTTACACTGAAGCTTTCTTT. Its protein product is CASSHPRGQGYTEAFF.

This clone was seen only a few times. The chain is built from TRBV19 and TRBJ2-1; the D is unclear. This CDR3 comprises 13 residues. Trimming shortened V by 3 bases and J by 9 bases, and 12 bases separated the two germline ends. Germline CDR1 reads LNHDA; CDR2 reads SQIVND (reference sequence). The DNA for the CDR3 is TGTGCCAGTAGTATCGCACGGCTGGGTGAGCAGTTCTTC. Translation: CASSIARLGEQFF.

The J gene is TRBJ2-7, the V gene TRBV5-5; the D is unclear. V shed 1 base and J shed 3 bases, with 8 bases lying between them. Germline lookup yields CDR1 SGHKS and CDR2 YYEKEE (reference sequence). CDR3 length equals 13 residues. In DNA form, the CDR3 reads TGTGCCAGCAGCTTGTATATCGGCTACGAGCAGTACTTC. Encoded protein: CASSLYIGYEQYF.

This sequence joins TRBV30 and TRBJ1-2, with 7 bases fitting TRBD1. The trim removed 5 bases at V and 4 bases at J, leaving 13 bases unmatched. Germline V CDR1 and CDR2: GTSNPN, SVGIG (reference sequence). The CDR3 totals 15 residues. CDR3 in amino acids: CAWGTFKTGIYGYTF. The CDR3, as DNA: TGTGCCTGGGGGACGTTTAAGACAGGGATCTATGGCTACACCTTC.

The sample holds a few counts of this clone. The CDR3 loop reads CASSFWGTGGLGEQYF. DNA of the CDR3: TGTGCCAGCAGCTTTTGGGGGACAGGGGGTCTTGGAGAGCAGTACTTC. The V and J genes are TRBV5-4 and TRBJ2-7; 11 bases are shared with TRBD1. CDR3 length equals 16 residues. Germline V CDR1 and CDR2: SGHNT, YYREEE (reference sequence). J gave up 7 bases and V 2 bases, and 11 bases lay outside the gene matches.

This clone turned up a few times. The V call is TRBV6-5, the J call TRBJ2-1, with 8 bases aligning to TRBD1. The CDR3 covers 14 residues. Per the germline V gene, CDR1 is MNHEY and CDR2 is SVGAGI. Trimming cost V 6 bases and J 2 bases; bases outside gene matches: 3. The chain's CDR3 is CASRGGQAYNEQFF. The CDR3 DNA sequence: TGTGCCAGCAGGGGGGGACAGGCCTACAATGAGCAGTTCTTC.

In its sample, this clone is large. V and J are TRBV5-4 and TRBJ2-7; D gene ambiguous. Germline V CDR1 and CDR2: SGHNT, YYREEE (reference sequence). Deletions cut 0 bases from V and 3 bases from J, with 7 bases between. The CDR3 covers 13 residues. CDR3 sequence (DNA): TGTGCCAGCAGCTTGGCGGGCATCTACGAGCAGTACTTC. Its protein product is CASSLAGIYEQYF.

The chain joins TRBV7-9 to TRBJ2-7; D is possibly TRBD1 (6 bases). The length of the CDR3 is 13 residues. V lost 5 bases and J lost 2, with 10 bases in between. The germline V gene has CDR1 SEHNR and CDR2 FQNEAQ (reference sequence). The CDR3 region has the DNA TGTGCCAGCAGCCAAGGACAGCCCTACGAGCAGTACTTC. As protein: CASSQGQPYEQYF.

The rearrangement links TRBV7-2 to TRBJ1-2; D possibly corresponds to TRBD1 (5 bases). The V and J ends lost 5 bases and 5 bases respectively, with 12 bases between them. Germline loops: CDR1 SGHTA, CDR2 FQGNSA. The CDR3 runs to 13 residues. The CDR3 here is CASSIRDGYGYTF. Written as DNA, the CDR3 is TGTGCCAGCAGCATCCGGGACGGTTATGGCTACACCTTC.

This sequence joins TRBV28 and TRBJ1-2, with D uncertain. CDR3 length equals 13 residues. Germline lookup yields CDR1 MDHEN and CDR2 SYDVKM. The V end was cut by 6 bases, the J end by 4 bases, with 12 bases between. As DNA, the CDR3 is TGTGCCAGCAGGCCTCCCGAGACCTATGGCTACACCTTC. As protein: CASRPPETYGYTF.

This clone is labeled as medium-sized. The chain couples TRBV19 to TRBJ2-7, with a weak D call TRBD2 (6 bases). CDR1 is LNHDA and CDR2 is SQIVND in the germline V gene (reference sequence). This CDR3 comprises 14 residues. Trimming removed 3 bases at V and 3 bases at J, with 12 bases between. CDR3 in amino acids: CASSMGGLNYEQYF. CDR3 nucleotides: TGTGCCAGTAGTATGGGGGGACTGAACTACGAGCAGTACTTC.

The V gene is TRBV5-1, the J gene TRBJ2-7; 8 bases line up with TRBD2. This CDR3 comprises 13 residues. Germline V gene sequence: CDR1 SGHRS, CDR2 YFSETQ. V dropped 4 bases and J dropped 2; count of bases not matched to a gene: 2. In DNA form, the CDR3 reads TGCGCCAGCAGCGTGGGACTAGCCTACGAGCAGTACTTC. It encodes CASSVGLAYEQYF.